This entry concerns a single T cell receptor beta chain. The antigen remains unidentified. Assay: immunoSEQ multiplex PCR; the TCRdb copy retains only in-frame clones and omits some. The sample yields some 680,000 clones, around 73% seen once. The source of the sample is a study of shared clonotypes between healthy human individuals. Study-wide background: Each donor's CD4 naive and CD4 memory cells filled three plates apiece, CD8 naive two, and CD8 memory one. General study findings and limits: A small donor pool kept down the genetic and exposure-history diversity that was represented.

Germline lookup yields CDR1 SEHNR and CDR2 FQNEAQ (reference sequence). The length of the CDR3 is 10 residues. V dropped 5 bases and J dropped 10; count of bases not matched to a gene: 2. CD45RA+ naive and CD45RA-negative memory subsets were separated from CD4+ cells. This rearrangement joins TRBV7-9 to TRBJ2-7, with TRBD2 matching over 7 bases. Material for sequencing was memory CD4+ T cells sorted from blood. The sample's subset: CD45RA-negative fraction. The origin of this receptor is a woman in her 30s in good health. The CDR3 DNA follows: TGTGCCAGCAGCAGACTAGCTCAGTACTTC. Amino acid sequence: CASSRLAQYF.